The 27 T cell receptor beta chains given below trace back to one sample, sequenced in a study of cytomegalovirus exposure and HLA in healthy donors. The PCR employed 60 Vbeta primers together with 13 Jbeta primers. Only in-frame clones appear in the TCRdb table, and some are missing; sequencing was by immunoSEQ multiplex PCR. The table records approximately 150,000 clones, around 79% of them present only once. Sequencing was done on a sample of PBMCs. These receptors were taken from a male donor in good health and CMV-seronegative.

The chain combines TRBV30 with TRBJ1-3; tentative D call: TRBD1 (6 bases). The CDR3 totals 14 residues. CDR1 and CDR2 from the germline V gene are GTSNPN and SVGIG (reference sequence). Trimming pared 4 bases from V and 2 bases from J, leaving 12 bases between. CDR3 region: CAWTPDSAGNTIYF. CDR3 in DNA: TGTGCCTGGACCCCGGACAGTGCTGGAAACACCATATATTTT.

This chain joins TRBV9 and TRBJ2-3, with 9 bases that match TRBD2. With V trimmed by 0 bases and J by 0 bases, 8 bases remained unmatched. CDR3 length equals 18 residues. Germline V gene lookup returns CDR1 SGDLS and CDR2 YYNGEE. CDR3 bases: TGTGCCAGCAGCGTAGAATTAGCGGGGGTTCCTAGCACAGATACGCAGTATTTT. Protein: CASSVELAGVPSTDTQYF.

The V and J genes are TRBV6-5 and TRBJ1-6; D may be TRBD1 (6 bases). Germline V CDR1 and CDR2: MNHEY, SVGAGI. Between the trimmed V and J ends, which lost 6 bases and 3 bases, there was a span of 9 bases. The CDR3 is 14 amino acids. The chain's CDR3 is CASSGQRYNSPLHF. In DNA, the CDR3 is TGTGCCAGCAGCGGACAGCGCTATAATTCACCCCTCCACTTT.

This clone was recorded once. This chain connects TRBV7-2 to TRBJ2-1; 8 positions agree with TRBD2. Germline assignment: CDR1 SGHTA and CDR2 FQGNSA. J gave up 10 bases and V 2 bases, and 10 bases lay outside the gene matches. The length of the CDR3 is 15 residues. CDR3 DNA sequence: TGTGCCAGCAGCTTAACACAGGGACTAGTCCGCGAGCAGTTCTTC. Its translation: CASSLTQGLVREQFF.

This rearrangement joins TRBV6-4 to TRBJ2-3, with 12 bases matching TRBD2. Trimming took 0 bases from V and 6 from J; bases not matched to a gene: 1. The CDR3 has 15 residues. Per the germline V gene, CDR1 is MRHNA and CDR2 is SNTAGT. This CDR3 reads CASSDSTSGSDTQYF. CDR3 bases: TGTGCCAGCAGTGACTCGACTAGCGGGAGCGATACGCAGTATTTT.

The rearrangement uses TRBV6-1 and TRBJ2-5, with D maybe TRBD1 (5 bases). V gave up 6 bases and J gave up 5 bases, with 19 bases separating them. Germline CDR1 MNHNS, CDR2 SASEGT. The CDR3 has 15 residues. The CDR3 region is CASRPRVGLSETQYF. The DNA for the CDR3 is TGTGCCAGCAGACCCAGGGTAGGGTTATCGGAGACCCAGTACTTC.

The chain recombines TRBV5-1 with TRBJ1-1, with 10 bases matching TRBD1. CDR1 and CDR2 from the germline V gene are SGHRS and YFSETQ. The trim removed 4 bases at V and 3 bases at J, leaving 3 bases unmatched. This CDR3 contains 14 residues. In DNA, the CDR3 is TGCGCCAGCAGCGGGGGACAGGGGTACACTGAAGCTTTCTTT. Encoded protein: CASSGGQGYTEAFF.

This rearrangement joins TRBV10-2 to TRBJ1-2; D gene ambiguous. Trimming took off 8 bases at V and 5 bases at J, with 12 bases between the two ends. The CDR3 spans 12 residues. CDR1 and CDR2 from the germline V gene are WSHSY and SAAADI. This chain's CDR3 is CASRIYGYGYTF. CDR3 nucleotides: TGCGCCAGCCGGATATACGGGTATGGCTACACCTTC.

This sequence joins TRBV5-1 and TRBJ1-1; TRBD1 is a possible D gene (5 bases). The CDR3 totals 14 residues. Germline V lookup: CDR1 SGHRS, CDR2 YFSETQ. Deletions cut 5 bases from V and 2 bases from J, with 13 bases between. CDR3 protein: CASREGVGNTEAFF. The CDR3 DNA sequence: TGCGCCAGCAGGGAAGGGGTAGGTAACACTGAAGCTTTCTTT.

Points on this clone: One end of the junction fails to match germline, which may point to a read error. V usage is TRBV7-9 and J usage is TRBJ2-4; D may be TRBD1 or TRBD2 (5 bases each). The CDR3 extends over 15 amino acids. CDR1 and CDR2 (germline): SEHNR, FQNEAQ (reference sequence). CDR3 sequence (DNA): TGTTCCAGCAGCTTACTAGGGCAGGGTGGAAACATTCAGTACTTC. It translates to CSSSLLGQGGNIQYF.

The chain carries TRBV7-2 and TRBJ1-2; TRBD1 is a possible D gene (5 bases). V was cut by 2 bases and J by 8 bases, with 12 bases left in between. The germline gives CDR1 SGHTA, CDR2 FQGNSA. This CDR3 is built from 13 residues. The DNA of the CDR3 is TGTGCCAGCAGCTTATTGTTCGCAGGGGGCTACACCTTC. Its protein product is CASSLLFAGGYTF.

This rearrangement joins TRBV19 to TRBJ2-1; 10 nucleotides agree with TRBD2. From germline, CDR1 is LNHDA and CDR2 SQIVND (reference sequence). V trimming: 6 bases; J trimming: 9 bases; junction bases outside the gene matches: 11. The CDR3 sequence is 15 residues long. CDR3 protein: CASRQTAGGRGEQFF. The DNA of the CDR3 is TGTGCCAGTAGACAAACAGCGGGGGGGCGGGGTGAGCAGTTCTTC.

The chain combines TRBV18 with TRBJ1-6; unclear D gene. The CDR3 is made up of 14 amino acids. CDR1 KGHSH and CDR2 LQKENI come from the germline V gene. V was shortened by 2 bases and J by 7 bases, with 9 bases between the two germline ends. The CDR3 nucleotides read TGTGCCAGCTCACCATCGGGTGTCAATTCACCCCTCCACTTT. Its protein is CASSPSGVNSPLHF. Full variable domain (missing parts from reference TRBV18 and TRBJ1-6): NAGVMQNPRHLVRRRGQEARLRCSPMKGHSHVYWYRQLPEEGLKFMVYLQKENIIDESGMPKERFSAEFPKEGPSILRIQQVVRGDSAAYFCASSPSGVNSPLHFGNGTRLTVT.

The chain combines TRBV10-3 with TRBJ2-5; 8 bases line up with TRBD1. This CDR3 comprises 17 residues. Trimming cost V 0 bases and J 3 bases; bases outside gene matches: 9. Germline values: CDR1 ENHRY, CDR2 SYGVKD. The CDR3: CAISESPGTGAEETQYF. CDR3 DNA: TGTGCCATCAGTGAGTCCCCCGGGACAGGCGCCGAAGAGACCCAGTACTTC.

This rearrangement joins TRBV9 to TRBJ1-3; D ambiguous. The V gene's germline CDR1 is SGDLS and CDR2 YYNGEE. The V gene lost 3 bases and the J gene lost 3 bases, with 10 bases spanning the gap. This CDR3 contains 14 residues. CDR3 in amino acids: CASSARTGGNTIYF. DNA for the CDR3: TGTGCCAGCAGCGCGCGCACGGGTGGAAACACCATATATTTT.

The chain couples TRBV6-6 to TRBJ1-2; the match to TRBD1 covers 7 bases. V trimming: 6 bases; J trimming: 4 bases; junction bases outside the gene matches: 14. CDR1 is MNHNY, CDR2 SVGAGI, per germline (reference sequence). The CDR3 covers 16 residues. Here the CDR3 DNA reads TGTGCCAGCAGGAAGGGTCGACAGGGTAGGGGCTATGGCTACACCTTC. Protein product: CASRKGRQGRGYGYTF.

The gene calls are TRBV5-3 and TRBJ1-2; 9 nucleotides match TRBD1. TRBV5-3 carries the ORF label, with uncertain function. The V and J ends lost 0 bases and 0 bases, in that order; junction bases with no gene match: 21. CDR3 size: 22 residues. The CDR3 DNA is TGTGCCAGAAGCTTGGCCAGGAATGCAGCAAACCAGGACAGGGGATCTAACTATGGCTACACCTTC. Amino acid sequence: CARSLARNAANQDRGSNYGYTF.

The chain is built from TRBV19 and TRBJ2-5, with TRBD2 as a possible D gene (6 bases). Germline values: CDR1 LNHDA, CDR2 SQIVND (reference sequence). The CDR3 runs to 16 residues. Deletions cut 5 bases from V and 0 bases from J, with 16 bases between. The CDR3 sequence: CASSVWSSGYQETQYF. CDR3 DNA: TGTGCCAGTAGTGTTTGGAGTAGCGGATACCAAGAGACCCAGTACTTC. The full variable domain, rest sourced from reference TRBV19 and TRBJ2-5, is DGGITQSPKYLFRKEGQNVTLSCEQNLNHDAMYWYRQDPGQGLRLIYYSQIVNDFQKGDIAEGYSVSREKKESFPLTVTSAQKNPTAFYLCASSVWSSGYQETQYFGPGTRLLVL.

The chain uses TRBV5-6 and TRBJ1-2, with D possibly being TRBD1 (6 bases). This CDR3 is built from 14 residues. Per germline, CDR1 SGHDT and CDR2 YYEEEE. The V gene lost 2 bases and the J gene lost 4 bases, with 12 bases spanning the gap. The CDR3 protein is CASSFSQGSYGYTF. CDR3 DNA sequence: TGTGCCAGCAGCTTCTCACAGGGTAGCTATGGCTACACCTTC.

V usage is TRBV9 and J usage is TRBJ2-3; 9 bases agree with TRBD1. Losses at the gene ends were 3 bases for V and 11 bases for J; bases not matched to a gene: 4. Looked up from germline, CDR1 is SGDLS and CDR2 is YYNGEE. The CDR3 loop spans 12 amino acids. CDR3 nucleotides: TGTGCCAGCAGCGCGACAGGGGGTGAGCAGTATTTT. Its protein product is CASSATGGEQYF.

This rearrangement joins TRBV10-3 to TRBJ1-1; D is unresolved. Trimming stripped 7 bases from V and 2 bases from J, with 11 bases between. The CDR3 extends over 13 amino acids. Per the germline V gene, CDR1 is ENHRY and CDR2 is SYGVKD. This CDR3 is CAITKTENTEAFF. CDR3 bases: TGTGCCATCACAAAAACAGAAAACACTGAAGCTTTCTTT.

The V and J genes are TRBV5-8 and TRBJ2-7; 9 positions match TRBD1. The CDR3 spans 15 residues. CDR1 and CDR2 (germline): SGHTS, YDEGEE. V lost 4 bases, J lost 0 bases, and 5 bases stayed unmatched. The CDR3: CASSTGTGFSYEQYF. CDR3 DNA: TGTGCCAGCAGCACCGGGACAGGGTTCTCCTACGAGCAGTACTTC.

V and J are TRBV7-2 and TRBJ2-3, with 10 bases fitting TRBD2. The length of the CDR3 is 14 residues. The germline V gene encodes CDR1 SGHTA and CDR2 FQGNSA. V lost 5 bases, J lost 5 bases, and 4 bases stayed unmatched. The CDR3 loop reads CASSPRTSGDTQYF. CDR3 coding DNA: TGTGCCAGCAGCCCGAGGACTAGCGGAGATACGCAGTATTTT.

V usage is TRBV19 and J usage is TRBJ2-3, with 8 bases fitting TRBD2. The V gene's germline CDR1 is LNHDA and CDR2 SQIVND (reference sequence). Trimming at V came to 9 bases and at J to 5 bases, leaving 10 bases not matched to a gene. This CDR3 spans 14 amino acids. The DNA of the CDR3 is TGTGCCAGCTCCGGGACTAGGCTGGGAGATACGCAGTATTTT. It specifies CASSGTRLGDTQYF.

This chain connects TRBV27 to TRBJ2-4, with D possibly TRBD2 on 5 matching bases. Germline CDR1 is MNHEY and CDR2 is SMNVEV (reference sequence). The CDR3 spans 14 residues. Trimming took 1 base from V and 7 from J, leaving 11 bases between them. This chain's CDR3 is CASSLFPGINIQYF. The CDR3 DNA reads as TGTGCCAGCAGTTTATTTCCGGGGATCAACATTCAGTACTTC.

V and J are TRBV2 and TRBJ2-1, with TRBD2 as a possible D gene (6 bases). The CDR3 has 14 amino acids. Germline loops: CDR1 SNHLY, CDR2 FYNNEI. Trimming pared 4 bases from V and 6 bases from J, leaving 13 bases between. The CDR3 coding sequence is TGTGCCAGCAGTGTGGGAGGCGGGGTCAATGAGCAGTTCTTC. Amino acids: CASSVGGGVNEQFF.

The CDR3, as DNA: TGTGCCAGCAGCGTACGGGAGCTTACTAACTATGGCTACACCTTC. Protein product: CASSVRELTNYGYTF. The chain couples TRBV9 to TRBJ1-2; D uncertain. CDR1 is SGDLS and CDR2 is YYNGEE in the germline V gene. The CDR3 contains 15 residues. V gave up 1 base and J gave up 0 bases, with 10 bases separating them.